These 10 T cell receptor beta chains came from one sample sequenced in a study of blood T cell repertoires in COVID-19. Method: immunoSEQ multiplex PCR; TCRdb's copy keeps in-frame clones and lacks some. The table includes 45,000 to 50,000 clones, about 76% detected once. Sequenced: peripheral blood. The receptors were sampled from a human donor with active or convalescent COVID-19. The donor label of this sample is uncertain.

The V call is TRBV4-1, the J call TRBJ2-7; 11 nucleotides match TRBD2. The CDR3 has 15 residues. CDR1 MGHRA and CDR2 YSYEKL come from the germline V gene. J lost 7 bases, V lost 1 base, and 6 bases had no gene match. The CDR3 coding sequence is TGCGCCAGCAGCCAAGTTATAGGGACTAGCGGTGAGCAGTACTTC. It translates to CASSQVIGTSGEQYF.

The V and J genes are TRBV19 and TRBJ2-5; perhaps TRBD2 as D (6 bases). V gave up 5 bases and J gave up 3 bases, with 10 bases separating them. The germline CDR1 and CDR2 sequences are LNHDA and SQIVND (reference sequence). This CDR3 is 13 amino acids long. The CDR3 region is CASSVGREETQYF. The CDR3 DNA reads TGTGCCAGTAGTGTCGGGAGAGAAGAGACCCAGTACTTC.

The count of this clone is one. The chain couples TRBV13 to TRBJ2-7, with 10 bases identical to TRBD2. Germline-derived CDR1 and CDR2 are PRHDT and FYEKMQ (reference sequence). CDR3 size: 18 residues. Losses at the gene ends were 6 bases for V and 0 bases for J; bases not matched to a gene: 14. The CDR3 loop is CASRVTGLALSSSYEQYF. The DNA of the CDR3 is TGTGCCAGCAGAGTTACGGGACTAGCGCTGTCGAGCTCCTACGAGCAGTACTTC. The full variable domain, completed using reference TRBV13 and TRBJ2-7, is AAGVIQSPRHLIKEKRETATLKCYPIPRHDTVYWYQQGPGQDPQFLISFYEKMQSDKGSIPDRFSAQQFSDYHSELNMSSLELGDSALYFCASRVTGLALSSSYEQYFGPGTRLTVT.

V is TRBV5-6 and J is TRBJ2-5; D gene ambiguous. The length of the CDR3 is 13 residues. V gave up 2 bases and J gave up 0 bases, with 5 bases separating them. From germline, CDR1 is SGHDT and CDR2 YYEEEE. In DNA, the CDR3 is TGTGCCAGCAGCTTCCGGGACCAAGAGACCCAGTACTTC. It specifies CASSFRDQETQYF.

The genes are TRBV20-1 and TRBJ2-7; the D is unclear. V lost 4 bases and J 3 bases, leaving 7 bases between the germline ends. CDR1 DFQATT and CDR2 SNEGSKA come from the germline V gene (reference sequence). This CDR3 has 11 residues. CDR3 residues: CSAINSYEQYF. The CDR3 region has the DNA TGCAGTGCTATCAACAGCTACGAGCAGTACTTC.

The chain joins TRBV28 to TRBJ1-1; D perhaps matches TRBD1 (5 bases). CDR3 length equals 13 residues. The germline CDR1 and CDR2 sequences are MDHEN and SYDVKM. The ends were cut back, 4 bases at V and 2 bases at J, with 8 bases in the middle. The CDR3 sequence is CASSWGVNTEAFF. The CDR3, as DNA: TGTGCCAGCAGTTGGGGGGTCAACACTGAAGCTTTCTTT. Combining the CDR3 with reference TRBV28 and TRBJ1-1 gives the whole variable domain DVKVTQSSRYLVKRTGEKVFLECVQDMDHENMFWYRQDPGLGLRLIYFSYDVKMKEKGDIPEGYSVSREKKERFSLILESASTNQTSMYLCASSWGVNTEAFFGQGTRLTVV.

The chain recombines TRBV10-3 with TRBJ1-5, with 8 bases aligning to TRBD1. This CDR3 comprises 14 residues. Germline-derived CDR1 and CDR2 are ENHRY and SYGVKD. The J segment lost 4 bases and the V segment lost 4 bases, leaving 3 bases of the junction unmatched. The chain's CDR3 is CAISAGQENQPQHF. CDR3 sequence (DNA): TGTGCCATCAGTGCGGGACAGGAGAATCAGCCCCAGCATTTT.

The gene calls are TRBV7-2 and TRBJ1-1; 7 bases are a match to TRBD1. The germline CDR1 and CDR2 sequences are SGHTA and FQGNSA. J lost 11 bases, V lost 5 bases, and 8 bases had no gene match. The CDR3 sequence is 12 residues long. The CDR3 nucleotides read TGTGCCAGCAGCCCTAGACAGGGTCGGGCTTTCTTT. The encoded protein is CASSPRQGRAFF. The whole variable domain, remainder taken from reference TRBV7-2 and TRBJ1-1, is GAGVSQSPSNKVTEKGKDVELRCDPISGHTALYWYRQSLGQGLEFLIYFQGNSAPDKSGLPSDRFSAERTGGSVSTLTIQRTQQEDSAVYLCASSPRQGRAFFGQGTRLTVV.

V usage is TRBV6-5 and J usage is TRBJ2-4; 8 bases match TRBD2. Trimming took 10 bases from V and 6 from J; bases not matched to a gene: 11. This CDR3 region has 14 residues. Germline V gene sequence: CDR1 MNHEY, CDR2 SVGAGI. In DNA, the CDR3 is TGTGCCACCGTGGGGGCGGGGGGCGGAAACATTCAGTACTTC. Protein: CATVGAGGGNIQYF.

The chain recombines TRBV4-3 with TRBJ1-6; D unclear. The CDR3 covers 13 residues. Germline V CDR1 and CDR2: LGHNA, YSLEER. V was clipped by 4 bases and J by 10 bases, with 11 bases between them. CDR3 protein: CASSLAFGSPLHF. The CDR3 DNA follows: TGCGCCAGCAGCCTGGCATTCGGGTCACCCCTCCACTTT.